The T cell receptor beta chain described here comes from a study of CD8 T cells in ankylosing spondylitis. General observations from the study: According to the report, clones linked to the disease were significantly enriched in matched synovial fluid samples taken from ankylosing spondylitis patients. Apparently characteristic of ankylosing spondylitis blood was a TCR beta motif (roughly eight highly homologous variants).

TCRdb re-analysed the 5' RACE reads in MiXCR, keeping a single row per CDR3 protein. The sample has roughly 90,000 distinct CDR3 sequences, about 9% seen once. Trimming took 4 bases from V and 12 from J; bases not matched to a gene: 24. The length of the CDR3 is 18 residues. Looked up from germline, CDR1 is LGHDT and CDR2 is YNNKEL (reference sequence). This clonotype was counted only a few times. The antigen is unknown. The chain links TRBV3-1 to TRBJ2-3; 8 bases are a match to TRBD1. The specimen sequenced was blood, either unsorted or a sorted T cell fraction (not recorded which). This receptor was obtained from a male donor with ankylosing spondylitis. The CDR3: CASSRRTGPRTTPSSQYF. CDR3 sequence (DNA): TGTGCCAGCAGCCGCAGGACAGGGCCGAGGACTACCCCATCTAGCCAGTATTTT.